Shown below are 14 T cell receptor beta chains from a single sample sequenced in a study of cytomegalovirus exposure and HLA in healthy donors. 13 Jbeta primers and 60 Vbeta primers were used for the PCR. Method: immunoSEQ multiplex PCR; TCRdb's copy keeps in-frame clones and lacks some. The repertoire holds 250,000 to 350,000 clones, with 86% as singletons. Sequences were obtained from PBMCs. The origin of the receptors is a man aged 35 to 55 in good health and CMV-seropositive.

The chain recombines TRBV6-5 with TRBJ2-1; 10 bases line up with TRBD2. CDR1 and CDR2 (germline): MNHEY, SVGAGI. CDR3 length: 15 amino acids. The V and J ends lost 4 bases and 5 bases, in that order; junction bases with no gene match: 5. CDR3 region: CASSSGLAVHNEQFF. DNA of the CDR3: TGTGCCAGCAGTTCCGGACTAGCGGTCCACAATGAGCAGTTCTTC.

J is TRBJ2-1 and V is TRBV7-8, with D tentatively TRBD1 (6 bases). Deletions cut 5 bases from V and 1 base from J, with 15 bases between. The germline CDR1 and CDR2 sequences are SGHVS and FQNEAQ. The CDR3 has 16 amino acids. The CDR3 sequence: CASSRNRVPSYNEQFF. DNA for the CDR3: TGTGCCAGCAGCAGGAACAGGGTGCCATCCTACAATGAGCAGTTCTTC. The full variable domain, with the rest looked up from reference TRBV7-8 and TRBJ2-1, is GAGVSQSPRYKVAKRGQDVALRCDPISGHVSLFWYQQALGQGPEFLTYFQNEAQLDKSGLPSDRFFAERPEGSVSTLKIQRTQQEDSAVYLCASSRNRVPSYNEQFFGPGTRLTVL.

The chain links TRBV11-3 to TRBJ2-3; 14 bases agree with TRBD2. CDR1 is SGHNT, CDR2 YENEEA, per germline. V was pared by 3 bases and J by 4 bases, with 12 bases of the junction left unmatched. This CDR3 has 19 amino acids. The CDR3 sequence: CASSLGSGTSGSMADTQYF. The CDR3 DNA reads TGTGCCAGCAGCTTGGGTTCCGGGACTAGCGGGAGTATGGCAGATACGCAGTATTTT.

Only one count was recorded for this clone. The rearrangement uses TRBV28 and TRBJ2-7; no definite D call. Trimming removed 3 bases from V and 0 bases from J, with 12 bases in between. The CDR3 covers 15 residues. Germline lookup yields CDR1 MDHEN and CDR2 SYDVKM. This CDR3 is CASSLAAAISYEQYF. CDR3 DNA sequence: TGTGCCAGCAGTTTGGCGGCAGCTATCTCCTACGAGCAGTACTTC.

CDR3 nucleotide sequence: TGCGCCAGCAGCTATAACGCCGGGACACGTAATTCACCCCTCCACTTT. It codes for CASSYNAGTRNSPLHF. The genes are TRBV5-1 and TRBJ1-6, with D possibly being TRBD1 (6 bases). The germline CDR1 and CDR2 sequences are SGHRS and YFSETQ. V was trimmed by 3 bases and J by 6 bases, leaving 16 bases between them. The CDR3 covers 16 residues.

V usage is TRBV18 and J usage is TRBJ2-5; 8 positions agree with TRBD2. There are 15 residues in the CDR3. CDR1 and CDR2 (germline): KGHSH, LQKENI. With 1 base clipped from V and 4 bases from J, the junction kept 5 bases outside the gene matches. CDR3 region: CASSPRWAGGETQYF. In DNA form, the CDR3 reads TGTGCCAGCTCACCACGGTGGGCGGGAGGAGAGACCCAGTACTTC.

This clone has only a few counts. This rearrangement joins TRBV5-6 to TRBJ2-7; TRBD1 agrees at 8 bases. The V segment lost 6 bases and the J segment 7 bases; nucleotides outside the gene matches: 12. Germline CDR1 reads SGHDT; CDR2 reads YYEEEE. CDR3 length equals 14 residues. CDR3 in amino acids: CASTPGAGGVEQYF. The CDR3 DNA follows: TGTGCCAGCACCCCCGGGGCAGGGGGCGTTGAGCAGTACTTC.

The chain combines TRBV7-9 with TRBJ2-7; 10 bases line up with TRBD1. The CDR3 consists of 17 residues. With V trimmed by 1 base and J by 5 bases, 11 bases remained unmatched. CDR1 and CDR2 (germline): SEHNR, FQNEAQ (reference sequence). CDR3 nucleotides: TGTGCCAGCAGCTTAGTTTCCCGCGGGACAGGGGATGACGAGCAGTACTTC. This codes for CASSLVSRGTGDDEQYF.

This clone was counted once. The genes are TRBV2 and TRBJ2-3, with D hard to call. The CDR3 sequence is 14 residues long. Trimming cost V 3 bases and J 1 base, with 8 bases left between them. Germline lookup yields CDR1 SNHLY and CDR2 FYNNEI. This chain's CDR3 is CASSDRERTDTQYF. The CDR3 nucleotides are TGTGCCAGCAGTGATCGTGAGCGCACAGATACGCAGTATTTT.

This clone came up once. The genes are TRBV19 and TRBJ2-1, with a weak D call TRBD1 (5 bases). V was cut by 7 bases and J by 7 bases, with 14 bases left in between. Looked up from germline, CDR1 is LNHDA and CDR2 is SQIVND (reference sequence). The CDR3 totals 13 residues. The CDR3 coding sequence is TGTGCCAGTACGTGGATCCCAGGGAATGAGCAGTTCTTC. Amino acids: CASTWIPGNEQFF.

This chain's CDR3 is CASSLSGNYGYTF. CDR3 sequence (DNA): TGTGCCAGCAGTCTTTCAGGGAACTATGGCTACACCTTC. The gene calls are TRBV27 and TRBJ1-2; maybe TRBD1 (5 bases). The CDR3 has 13 amino acids. Per the germline V gene, CDR1 is MNHEY and CDR2 is SMNVEV (reference sequence). V lost 5 bases to trimming and J lost 2 bases, with 9 bases between them.

The table lists this clone with a few counts. This chain links TRBV28 with TRBJ2-4; possible D gene TRBD2, 6 bases. The V end lost 2 bases, the J end lost 2 bases, and 19 bases lay between the germline ends. Germline V lookup: CDR1 MDHEN, CDR2 SYDVKM. This CDR3 is built from 18 residues. The CDR3 nucleotides are TGTGCCAGCAGTTTAGATAGTGCGCGGGGCAGCCCCAAAAACATTCAGTACTTC. Translation: CASSLDSARGSPKNIQYF.

The chain couples TRBV27 to TRBJ2-7; 7 bases match TRBD2. This CDR3 region has 15 residues. Germline V gene data show CDR1 as MNHEY and CDR2 as SMNVEV (reference sequence). The V segment lost 10 bases and the J segment 5 bases; nucleotides outside the gene matches: 17. CDR3 bases: TGTGCCACCGGCCGCAATAGCGGGCCCCCCCACGAGCAGTACTTC. It is translated as CATGRNSGPPHEQYF.

V usage is TRBV4-3 and J usage is TRBJ2-7; a possible D gene is TRBD1 (6 bases). V was clipped by 0 bases and J by 4 bases, with 13 bases between them. Germline CDR1 LGHNA, CDR2 YSLEER. The CDR3 runs 15 residues. CDR3 region: CASSQDWNREYEQYF. The DNA of the CDR3 is TGCGCCAGCAGCCAAGATTGGAACAGGGAATACGAGCAGTACTTC.